These T cell receptor beta chains were read from a single sample in a study of blood T cell repertoires in COVID-19. Using immunoSEQ multiplex PCR, the repertoire was profiled, and TCRdb retains in-frame clones only, with some absent. Counted here are 15,000 to 20,000 clones, around 88% occurring once; the ten biggest clones make up around 2.9%. Sequencing was done on a sample of peripheral blood. The receptors shown here come from a human donor in a cohort sampled during active COVID-19. The CDR3 runs from the conserved cysteine through the conserved F or W. Fields, in order: clone size, J gene, D gene, V gene, CDR3 length, CDR3 DNA, CDR3 protein. D genes are given only for firm matches. Expanded clones are given a class, and other clones once, few, many or no size at all.

NA	TRBJ1-1	NA	TRBV4-1	13	TGCGCCAGCAGCCAAGGAAGGGGGACTGAAGCTTTCTTT	CASSQGRGTEAFF
NA	TRBJ1-5	TRBD1	TRBV19	14	TGTGCCAGTAGTACCCAGACAGGGACGGGTCCCCAGCATTTT	CASSTQTGTGPQHF
few	TRBJ1-5	NA	TRBV7-9	14	TGTGCCAGCAGCCAGGCTACAGGCAATCAGCCCCAGCATTTT	CASSQATGNQPQHF
NA	TRBJ1-1	TRBD1	TRBV5-5	14	TGTGCCAGCAGCTTGAGGGACAGGAACACTGAAGCTTTCTTT	CASSLRDRNTEAFF
NA	TRBJ1-5	NA	TRBV6-2/TRBV6-3	15	TGTGCCAGCAGTTACCCGGGACAACCCAATCAGCCCCAGCATTTT	CASSYPGQPNQPQHF
NA	TRBJ1-1	TRBD1	TRBV18	15	TGTGCCAGCTCACCTCCTCGGACAGGGGACACTGAAGCTTTCTTT	CASSPPRTGDTEAFF
NA	TRBJ2-3	NA	TRBV2	16	TGTGCCAGCAGTGAAGTGGGGGCGGGAGTGACAGATACGCAGTATTTT	CASSEVGAGVTDTQYF
NA	TRBJ1-1	NA	TRBV28	13	TGTGCCAGCACAGTCAGGCGGGGGACTGAAGCTTTCTTT	CASTVRRGTEAFF
NA	TRBJ1-4	NA	TRBV4-3	16	TGCGCCAGCAGCCAAGATTTGTACCAGGGAGGGGAAAAACTGTTTTTT	CASSQDLYQGGEKLFF
few	TRBJ1-5	NA	TRBV7-9	13	TGTGCCAGCAGCTTCACGGGGGATCAGCCCCAGCATTTT	CASSFTGDQPQHF
NA	TRBJ1-2	NA	TRBV27	13	TGTGCCAGCAGTCCCCACGACATGGGTGGCTACACCTTC	CASSPHDMGGYTF
once	TRBJ2-7	NA	TRBV6-4	15	TGTGCCAGCAGTGAACCAGACAGCTATCCCTACGAGCAGTACTTC	CASSEPDSYPYEQYF
NA	TRBJ1-2	TRBD1	TRBV25-1	12	TGTGCCAGCAGTGCAGGGGGGTTTGGCTACACCTTC	CASSAGGFGYTF
NA	TRBJ2-7	TRBD1	TRBV11-1	15	TGTGCCAGCAGCGAGGACAGGTATATTTCCTACGAGCAGTACTTC	CASSEDRYISYEQYF
once	TRBJ1-4	NA	TRBV5-4	14	TGTGCCAGCAGCTACGACAGCTATAATGAAAAACTGTTTTTT	CASSYDSYNEKLFF